This T cell receptor (beta chain) appears in the sequencing data of a study of control samples from healthy donors and cancer patients (TCRdb year 2020). The library came from the immunoSEQ multiplex PCR assay. TCRdb carries this immuneACCESS record with in-frame sequences only. Its versions omit some clonotypes, under half of them owing to an unresolved V gene in the studies checked, with the rest unexplained. The sample yields 200,000 to 250,000 clones; roughly 94% were counted once. The top ten clones comprise around 1.5% of the sample. The V end loses 7 bases and the J end loses 3 bases, and a stretch of 13 bases separates them. The germline V gene gives CDR1 as SGHRS and CDR2 as YFSETQ. The CDR3 goes from the cysteine to the phenylalanine over 13 residues. Just the 39-base CDR3 DNA is kept, in frame starting at base 1. Concerning this clone itself: Its recognized antigen is unknown. No much larger clone is present one base from it, and per-base qualities are unavailable.

The sequenced material came from blood. The rearrangement joined TRBV5-1 to TRBJ2-5; the D gene is perhaps TRBD1, on 6 matching bases. This sequence originates from a man over 45 in good health. The CDR3 loop reads CASPGTHEETQYF. The DNA is as follows: TGCGCCAGCCCCGGGACACACGAAGAGACCCAGTACTTC.